This TCR beta chain was identified during a study of shared clonotypes between healthy human individuals. Study results and caveats: Richness estimates generally favored naive over memory subsets.

Points on this clone: Antigen: not known.

Generated by immunoSEQ multiplex PCR, the TCRdb table keeps only in-frame clones and is missing some. The sample contains just over 2,000,000 clones, roughly 94% of which appear only once. The sequence was collected from a man between 18 and 35 years old in good health. Input material: naive CD4+ T cells sorted from blood. Sample subset: CD45RA+ positively selected.

As DNA, the CDR3 is TGTGCCAGCAGACAGGGAGGTTCACCCCTCCACTTT. Translation gives CASRQGGSPLHF. The V gene is TRBV6-5, the J gene TRBJ1-6, with D possibly matching TRBD1 (6 bases). The V end lost 6 bases, the J end lost 9 bases, and 9 bases lay between the germline ends. The CDR3 is made up of 12 amino acids. Germline CDR1 is MNHEY and CDR2 is SVGAGI.